The entry below gives a single T cell receptor (beta chain) sequence along with its context. As yet, its antigen is unknown. The data belong to a study of CXCR3-negative and CXCR3-positive naive CD8 T cells. Study results and limitations: Naive cells, whether CXCR3-negative or CXCR3-positive, had similar TRBV-TRBJ usage, while memory cells differed.

The CDR3 covers 13 residues. The germline gives CDR1 SEHNR, CDR2 FQNEAQ (reference sequence). Each TRB cDNA library was prepared by 5' RACE (with UMI labels). TCRdb re-called the 5' RACE reads and shows each CDR3 protein once, DNA omitted. Listed are around 96,000 distinct CDR3 sequences; around 1.7% falls within the top ten. The clonotype was recovered from a human donor in good health. Some clones in this sample may be carry-over from other donors' samples. The V gene is TRBV7-9, the J gene TRBJ2-7; TCRdb gives TRBD1 as the D gene, but with no DNA this cannot be confirmed. Material: naive CXCR3- CD8+ T cells from blood. Subset meaning: CD45RO-CCR7+CD27+CD95- naive CD8+ T cells lacking CXCR3 (TNR3-). CDR3 loop: CASSSAGADEQYF.